A single sample gave rise to the 24 T cell receptor beta chains below, sequenced in a study of blood T cells in healthy people across ages. A J-beta primer mix and a sample-barcoded 5' primer were used in a second PCR of roughly 6 to 11 cycles. TCRdb ran MiXCR on the 5' RACE reads and lists one entry per CDR3 protein. The top ten hold around 14% of the sample, which has about a million distinct CDR3 sequences, roughly two fifths seen once. Material for sequencing was blood. Receptor source: a man aged 18 to 30 in good health.

This chain uses TRBV7-9 with TRBJ1-2, with no clear D. The CDR3 has 14 residues. Deletions cut 0 bases from V and 7 bases from J, with 12 bases between. Germline values: CDR1 SEHNR, CDR2 FQNEAQ (reference sequence). The CDR3 protein is CASSLAVDGPGYTF. CDR3 sequence (DNA): TGTGCCAGCAGCTTAGCGGTTGATGGTCCTGGCTACACCTTC.

For this clonotype: A much larger clone differs from this one at a single base, so this may be a read error. The gene calls are TRBV5-1 and TRBJ2-6; D is tentatively TRBD1 or TRBD2 (5 bases each). The CDR3 runs 14 residues. Germline CDR1 SGHRS, CDR2 YFSETQ. CDR3 protein: CASSLRSGANVPTF. The CDR3 bases are TGCGCCAGCAGCTTGAGGTCCGGGGCCAACGTCCCGACTTTC.

This rearrangement joins TRBV20-1 to TRBJ1-6; TRBD1 might be the D (6 bases). The CDR3 covers 20 residues. V was pared by 0 bases and J by 0 bases, with 21 bases between. Germline V gene lookup returns CDR1 DFQATT and CDR2 SNEGSKA (reference sequence). CDR3 DNA: TGCAGTGCTAGAGAGCACAGGGTAACACACCCAGGCTCCTATAATTCACCCCTCCACTTT. It yields the protein CSAREHRVTHPGSYNSPLHF.

V is TRBV20-1 and J is TRBJ2-4; 9 nucleotides match TRBD1. TRBJ2-7 explains the end of the DNA better; the J call may be wrong. This CDR3 spans 15 amino acids. Germline values: CDR1 DFQATT, CDR2 SNEGSKA (reference sequence). The CDR3 nucleotides read TGCAGTGCTGCTACCCCGACAGGGGGTTTCGACGAGCAGTACTTC. It specifies CSAATPTGGFDEQYF.

J is TRBJ2-7 and V is TRBV12-3 or TRBV12-4; no definite D call. With the DNA end fitting TRBJ2-5 better, the J assignment may be wrong. This CDR3 comprises 15 residues. The CDR3 protein is CASISFPGVTETQYF. CDR3 in DNA: TGTGCCAGCATTTCCTTTCCCGGAGTTACGGAGACCCAGTACTTC.

The chain links TRBV6-2 or TRBV6-3 to TRBJ2-2; TRBD1 agrees at 9 bases. This CDR3 has 15 amino acids. The V and J ends lost 6 bases and 4 bases, in that order; junction bases with no gene match: 6. The V gene's germline CDR1 is MNHEY and CDR2 SVGEGT. CDR3 DNA sequence: TGTGCCAGCAGACGGGACAGGGTATCCACCGGGGAGCTGTTTTTT. It codes for CASRRDRVSTGELFF.

V and J are TRBV6-5 and TRBJ2-1; 8 nucleotides agree with TRBD1. Trimming at V came to 5 bases and at J to 9 bases, leaving 12 bases not matched to a gene. The CDR3 is 15 amino acids. Germline CDR1 and CDR2: MNHEY and SVGAGI. In nucleotides, the CDR3 is TGTGCCAGCAGTCAAGGACAGGGACGGTTGGGTGAGCAGTTCTTC. This encodes CASSQGQGRLGEQFF.

The chain joins TRBV5-1 to TRBJ2-7; D gene unclear. The better agreement between TRBJ2-5 and the DNA end casts doubt on the J call. The CDR3 has 14 residues. Germline values: CDR1 SGHRS, CDR2 YFSETQ. In nucleotides, the CDR3 is TGCGCCAGCAGCCCTGGTGGCGTAGAGGAGACCCAGTACTTC. It translates to CASSPGGVEETQYF.

This sequence joins TRBV24-1 and TRBJ2-1; TRBD2 is a possible D gene (6 bases). The V gene lost 5 bases and the J gene lost 7 bases, with 17 bases spanning the gap. This CDR3 is built from 15 residues. Germline CDR1 is KGHDR and CDR2 is SFDVKD. In DNA, the CDR3 is TGTGCCACCAGTGGGGACCCCGGGGCGGGGAATGAGCAGTTCTTC. This translates into CATSGDPGAGNEQFF.

This clonotype occurred a few times. The J gene is TRBJ2-1, the V gene TRBV2, with 10 positions matching TRBD2. The J segment lost 9 bases and the V segment lost 8 bases, leaving 10 bases of the junction unmatched. Germline CDR1 SNHLY, CDR2 FYNNEI. The CDR3 loop spans 14 amino acids. CDR3 nucleotide sequence: TGTGCCAGCTCCCAGCGGGGGGGCCTCTCTGAGCAGTTCTTC. Translated: CASSQRGGLSEQFF.

The chain joins TRBV4-3 to TRBJ1-5, with D tentatively TRBD1 (5 bases). The V and J ends lost 8 bases and 6 bases respectively, with 14 bases between them. The length of the CDR3 is 13 residues. CDR1 is LGHNA, CDR2 YSLEER, per germline. Here the CDR3 reads CASSSGLAQPQHF. DNA of the CDR3: TGCGCCAGCTCGTCGGGGCTCGCTCAGCCCCAGCATTTT.

This clonotype was detected only a few times. This chain uses TRBV6-5 with TRBJ2-1; possible D gene TRBD1, 6 bases. V was trimmed by 6 bases and J by 15 bases, leaving 15 bases between them. The germline V gene encodes CDR1 MNHEY and CDR2 SVGAGI. The CDR3 covers 11 residues. CDR3 sequence reads: CASRQGGHAFF. CDR3 sequence (DNA): TGTGCCAGCAGGCAAGGGGGACACGCGTTCTTC.

This chain uses TRBV4-1 with TRBJ2-1, with 12 bases matching TRBD1. Per the germline V gene, CDR1 is MGHRA and CDR2 is YSYEKL. CDR3 length: 15 residues. Germline trimming cut 5 bases from V and 9 bases from J; bases unmatched to any gene: 8. The chain's CDR3 is CASSTPGTGGCEQFF. CDR3 DNA sequence: TGCGCCAGCAGCACCCCTGGGACAGGGGGCTGTGAGCAGTTCTTC.

This clonotype showed up just a few times. This sequence joins TRBV5-5 and TRBJ2-2; D might be TRBD2 (5 bases). The CDR3 consists of 15 residues. With 4 bases removed from V and 0 bases from J, the gap between germline ends came to 10 bases. Germline CDR1 reads SGHKS; CDR2 reads YYEKEE (reference sequence). Here the CDR3 reads CASSRSSTNTGELFF. Here the CDR3 DNA reads TGTGCCAGCAGCCGATCTAGCACGAACACCGGGGAGCTGTTTTTT.

In this sample, this clonotype turned up once. The chain recombines TRBV12-3 or TRBV12-4 with TRBJ1-1; TRBD1 is a possible D gene (5 bases). The length of the CDR3 is 13 residues. V lost 5 bases to trimming and J lost 5 bases, with 12 bases between them. In nucleotides, the CDR3 is TGTGCCAGCAGTCTTAACAAGGGGACTGAAGCTTTCTTT. Its protein is CASSLNKGTEAFF.

The chain employs TRBV6-5 and TRBJ1-2, with 8 bases matching TRBD1. CDR1 is MNHEY, CDR2 SVGAGI, per germline. The V gene end was trimmed by 8 bases and the J gene end by 1 base; junction bases not matched to a gene: 3. The length of the CDR3 is 13 residues. The CDR3 coding sequence is TGTGCCAGCCGGACAGGGAATAACTATGGCTACACCTTC. Its protein product is CASRTGNNYGYTF.

The chain recombines TRBV7-2 with TRBJ1-5, with TRBD1 as a possible D gene (6 bases). The CDR3 totals 13 residues. The V gene's germline CDR1 is SGHTA and CDR2 FQGNSA. V gave up 5 bases and J gave up 7 bases, with 12 bases separating them. This CDR3 is CASSPGTKQPQHF. The CDR3 region has the DNA TGTGCCAGCAGCCCCGGGACAAAGCAGCCCCAGCATTTT.

This clonotype was recorded a few times. This clone may be a read error of a much larger clone one base away. V gene TRBV7-8 combines with J gene TRBJ2-1; D gene unclear. The germline gives CDR1 SGHVS, CDR2 FQNEAQ. The CDR3 runs 13 residues. V lost 0 bases to trimming and J lost 6 bases, with 6 bases between them. The CDR3 nucleotides are TGTGCCAGCAGCTTAGCCCCTAGCAATGAGCAGTTCTTC. Encoded protein: CASSLAPSNEQFF.

This clonotype was counted between two and nine times. V and J are TRBV3-1 and TRBJ2-5; D is possibly TRBD1 (6 bases). The CDR3 consists of 15 residues. Germline V lookup: CDR1 LGHDT, CDR2 YNNKEL (reference sequence). Between the trimmed V and J ends, which lost 6 bases and 11 bases, there was a span of 25 bases. CDR3 region: CASSPGVRTNNEQYF. In DNA, the CDR3 is TGTGCCAGCAGTCCAGGGGTGCGGACGAACAATGAGCAGTACTTC.

This clonotype has only a few counts. This chain connects TRBV20-1 to TRBJ2-1; D possibly corresponds to TRBD2 (6 bases). Germline V lookup: CDR1 DFQATT, CDR2 SNEGSKA (reference sequence). V was shortened by 3 bases and J by 4 bases, with 22 bases between the two germline ends. The CDR3 has 17 amino acids. The CDR3: CSASKGLAYSEYNEQFF. The CDR3 coding sequence is TGCAGTGCTAGTAAAGGCCTAGCGTATTCGGAGTACAATGAGCAGTTCTTC.

This clonotype was seen a handful of times. The V call is TRBV6-2 or TRBV6-3, the J call TRBJ2-1; 7 bases match TRBD1. The V segment lost 6 bases and the J segment 3 bases; nucleotides outside the gene matches: 8. The CDR3 loop spans 15 amino acids. Germline V lookup: CDR1 MNHEY, CDR2 SVGEGT. CDR3 sequence (DNA): TGTGCCAGCAGCGAAGAGGGGGCGAACTACAATGAGCAGTTCTTC. It specifies CASSEEGANYNEQFF.

The CDR3 nucleotides are TGTGCCAGCAGTCAATACAGTATGAGCACCTACGAGCAGTACTTC. Its protein product is CASSQYSMSTYEQYF. The genes are TRBV7-3 and TRBJ2-7; no clear D gene. The CDR3 sequence is 15 residues long. The V and J ends lost 6 bases and 2 bases respectively, with 17 bases between them. Germline V lookup: CDR1 SGHTA, CDR2 FQGTGA.

The chain has TRBV2 and TRBJ1-1; maybe TRBD1 (5 bases). Trimming took 10 bases from V and 7 from J, leaving 13 bases between them. The CDR3 has 11 residues. Germline V gene data show CDR1 as SNHLY and CDR2 as FYNNEI. Here the CDR3 DNA reads TGTGCCACCCCCAGGGCCATTGAAGCTTTCTTT. Translating gives CATPRAIEAFF.

This chain connects TRBV7-6 to TRBJ2-3, with 9 bases fitting TRBD1. V lost 2 bases, J lost 4 bases, and 10 bases stayed unmatched. Germline CDR1 SGHVS, CDR2 FNYEAQ. CDR3 length: 17 amino acids. The CDR3 protein is CASSLLHNRGHADTQYF. The DNA of the CDR3 is TGTGCCAGCAGCTTACTTCATAACAGGGGGCATGCAGATACGCAGTATTTT.